This T cell receptor (beta chain) was recovered during a study of siplizumab effects on memory and regulatory T cells. TCRdb's copy holds only in-frame clones and misses some; the assay was immunoSEQ multiplex PCR. The sample yields 85,000 to 90,000 clones, over 80% seen once. Losses at the gene ends were 4 bases for V and 8 bases for J; bases not matched to a gene: 15. Germline CDR1 and CDR2: SGHRS and YFSETQ. CDR3 length: 16 residues. Overall study results and limits: The apparent diversity of naive T cells exceeded that of memory cells, and naive T cells seemed to make a major contribution to the alloresponse. Alloreactive clones mapping to unstimulated subsets formed only a minor fraction. Some alloreactive sequences were traceable to unstimulated CD4+ memory cells, and siplizumab significantly reduced them.

Comment on this clone: Its antigen is still unknown.

The source material was CD4+ T cells sorted from blood. The TCR originated in a human donor in good health. The genes are TRBV5-1 and TRBJ2-1; 7 bases fit TRBD2. The chain's CDR3 is CASSGSDGGSLHEQFF. The CDR3 DNA sequence: TGCGCCAGCAGCGGGTCTGATGGCGGGAGTTTACATGAGCAGTTCTTC.